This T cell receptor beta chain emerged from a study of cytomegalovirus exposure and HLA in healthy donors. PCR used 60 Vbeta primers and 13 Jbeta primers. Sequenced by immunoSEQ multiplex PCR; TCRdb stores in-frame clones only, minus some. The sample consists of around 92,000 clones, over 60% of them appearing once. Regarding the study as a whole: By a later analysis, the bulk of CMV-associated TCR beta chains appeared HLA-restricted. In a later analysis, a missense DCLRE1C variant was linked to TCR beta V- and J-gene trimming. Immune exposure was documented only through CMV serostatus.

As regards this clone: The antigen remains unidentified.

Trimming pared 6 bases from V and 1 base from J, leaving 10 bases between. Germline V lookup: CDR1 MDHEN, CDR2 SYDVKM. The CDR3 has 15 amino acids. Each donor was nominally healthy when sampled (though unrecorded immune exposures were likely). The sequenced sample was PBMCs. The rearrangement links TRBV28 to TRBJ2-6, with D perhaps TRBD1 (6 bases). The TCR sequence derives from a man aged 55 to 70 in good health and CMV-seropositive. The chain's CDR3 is CASRPTGSGANVLTF. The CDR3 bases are TGTGCCAGCAGGCCAACAGGGTCTGGGGCCAACGTCCTGACTTTC.